This TCR beta chain is from a study of Tregs in tolerant kidney transplant recipients. This CDR3 is built from 14 residues. Germline lookup yields CDR1 SGDLS and CDR2 YYNGEE. The ends were cut back, 3 bases at V and 2 bases at J, with 12 bases in the middle. Only in-frame clones appear in the TCRdb table, and some are missing; sequencing was by immunoSEQ multiplex PCR. The sample yields roughly 68,000 clones, 84% seen once. The TCR comes from a human donor in good health. Sequenced material: CD4+ T cells from blood. This chain links TRBV9 with TRBJ2-7; D gene ambiguous. The CDR3 loop is CASSATPDPYEQYF. The CDR3 DNA follows: TGTGCCAGCAGCGCAACACCGGACCCCTACGAGCAGTACTTC.